This section outlines one TCR beta chain sequence together with its context. Its antigen target is currently unknown. Per-base quality was not reported, and no clone a single base away is much larger than it. Sequencing of the TRB variable region was done with the immunoSEQ hsTCRB v3.0 assay at survey level resolution. A depth of about 35,000-55,000 T-cell genomes per sample was targeted for TRB sequencing. TRB libraries were pooled and sequenced on an Illumina MiSeq using a v3 150-cycle kit. In the paper's pipeline: Repertoire analysis ran in R within a reproducible Nextflow workflow covering QC, data transformation and analysis. Custom analyses were implemented in LymphoSeq2, an R package for AIRR-Seq data exploration. A few samples that produced fewer than 5000 total TRB sequences were removed, so 200 or so HIV repertoires were analyzed. Of the roughly 180 retained HIV repertoires, about 60 were collected before and about 130 after ART initiation. Repertoires were downsampled to 5000 TRB nucleotide sequences, and summary statistics were averaged over 100 downsampling iterations. TRB sequences were retained for analysis only if CDR3 regions of at least seven amino acids were present. Two measures captured diversity: a Shannon entropy-derived clonality score and the Gini coefficient. In the repertoire networks, any two of the top 5000 CDR3 amino acid sequences were linked whenever the two sequences differed by an edit distance of one. For TRB CDR3 amino acid sequences, antigen specificity groups and MHC restriction were predicted with GLIPH2. To flag known CMV, EBV, HIV or tissue antigen associations, CDR3 amino acid sequences were matched against VDJdb and McPAS-TCR. Pre-ART, post-ART and control groups were compared with Wilcoxon signed-rank tests and Holm-Bonferroni correction. Drawn from immuneACCESS, this table holds only the in-frame rearrangements with V and J called that TCRdb kept. Clones are partly lost; checked studies trace under half to an unresolved V gene and leave the rest unexplained. The D gene and trimming were derived from the DNA, and the V and J assignments and clone size from that table. Counted in this sample were tens of thousands of clones; around nine tenths of them appeared once. The ten largest make up around 4.7% of the sample.

Spanning cysteine to phenylalanine, the CDR3 consists of 14 amino acids. Only CDR3 DNA is held: 42 bases, read in frame from base 1. The V and J ends are trimmed by 3 bases and 4 bases, leaving 10 bases between them. CDR1 LNHDA and CDR2 SQIVND were looked up in the germline V gene (reference sequence). Inclusion was restricted to participants for whom at least one PBMC sample before ART initiation and at least two post-ART samples were available. Every participant with HIV received treatment in the United States of America. Before DNA extraction, cryopreserved samples of about 0.9-11 million PBMC were thawed and then washed. At the time of the earliest PBMC sample, participants with HIV were aged between roughly 20 and 54 years. PBMC samples were contributed by each participant from 1-4 timepoints before ART initiation and 2-8 timepoints after ART initiation, with a median of 7 samples. Serial HIV viral load, CD4+ T-cell count, ART history and demographic data were obtained for every participant. Genomic DNA was extracted from unsorted PBMC with a Qiagen kit on a QIAcube, processed in batches of 12 samples.

The data are from a study of long-term antiretroviral therapy in people with HIV (dated by TCRdb to between 2021 and 2023). For context, the study as a whole: The earliest samples were collected roughly a decade before the 2015 WHO recommendation for immediate ART, at a time when ART was usually postponed until CD4 counts fell. A retrospective serial study tested whether changes in peripheral blood TRB repertoire composition and diversity were associated with ART initiation and durable HIV suppression. A total of approximately 200 cryopreserved PBMC samples came from 25 to 35 adults with confirmed HIV infection and were collected serially over a mean of roughly six years (range 1-12). Test extractions of a monoclonal T-cell line alongside some 36 polyclonal samples showed no cross-contamination during QIAcube processing. About two fifths of the roughly 30 participants with HIV were female.

The research as a whole found: Expanded TRB clones identified before ART initiation dominated the repertoire at all time points, although this dominance fluctuated and declined in many PLHIV after ART. Because pre-ART samples had limited cell numbers, unsorted PBMC were profiled rather than sorted CD4+ and CD8+ T cells. The samples span the years 2004 to 2017, and the ART regimens used may be less effective than current regimens. Limited PBMC availability meant only the TCR beta chain was sequenced, without alpha chain pairing. A significant increase in TRB diversity was found to be associated with ART initiation, although TRB diversity was observed to remain significantly below that of transplant donor controls even after long-term ART. No data were available on ART adherence, viral resistance or therapy changes, limiting inferences about post-ART repertoire changes. CDR3 length ranges in HIV repertoires were narrower than in controls, and network structure suggested an antigen-experienced repertoire with only a slight naive shift after ART.

Recombination joined TRBV19 with TRBJ1-3; 5 matching bases give a weak D call of TRBD1. The sequence was collected from a woman aged 50 to 60 with HIV. Sequencing used unsorted PBMCs, obtained 0.1 years before starting antiretroviral therapy. The CDR3: CASSMPGPGNTIYF. The nucleotide sequence is TGTGCCAGTAGTATGCCGGGGCCCGGAAACACCATATATTTT.